This T cell receptor (beta chain) was documented in a study of chemoradiotherapy in HPV16-positive cancers (dated by TCRdb to between 2021 and 2024). About the full investigation: Functional T-cell assays on cells from two HPV16-positive patients defined candidate HPV-specific T-cell clones and common TCR motifs. Next, the candidate HPV-specific TCRs and motifs were followed in TCR repertoires from 80 to 90 patients with HPV-related cancers. Whether T-cell immunity against the HPV oncoproteins E6 and E7 changes during chemoradiotherapy and whether survival is affected by this immunity were examined in the study.

The library was made by the immunoSEQ multiplex PCR assay. Imported from immuneACCESS, the table was reduced by TCRdb to in-frame sequences with V and J called. These copies leave out some clones; in studies compared against another copy, an unresolved V gene accounts for under half, and the cause of the remainder is not known. The sample includes approximately 23,000 clones, with about two thirds observed a single time. Clones ranked in the top ten supply approximately 2.5% of the sample. The germline ends are 13 bases apart after V is trimmed by 4 bases and J by 8 bases. CDR1 is given as SGDLS and CDR2 as YYNGEE, both from the germline V gene. Reading from cysteine to phenylalanine, the CDR3 counts 14 amino acids. CDR3 DNA is the only sequence kept; it has 42 bases, read in frame from the first base. Notes on this clone: The specificity of this receptor is unknown. No base-level quality is on record; no much larger clone is a single base apart.

Findings and caveats that apply to the study as a whole: In HPV16-positive patients, expansion of HPV-responsive T cells during chemoradiotherapy was associated with improved recurrence-free survival. Only a couple of HPV16-positive patients were used to derive the functional definition of HPV-specific T cells, and the survival association was reported for HPV16-positive patients. Expansion of candidate HPV-specific clones and E7-related TCR motifs was observed in the tumor microenvironment during treatment, whereas no such expansion was observed for non-HPV-specific T cells.

Repertoires were sampled repeatedly over the course of chemoradiotherapy so that clonal expansion in the tumor microenvironment could be followed. The chain is made from TRBV9 and TRBJ1-6, with the D segment identity uncertain. This material was collected from a patient who underwent chemoradiotherapy. The sequence was obtained from a human donor with HPV-associated anogenital cancer. In nucleotide form, the sequence is TGTGCCAGCAGCCCCCGCTTGGAGGATTCACCCCTCCACTTT. Its protein is CASSPRLEDSPLHF. The CDR3 plus the reference TRBV9 and TRBJ1-6 genes for the other parts give the full variable domain: DSGVTQTPKHLITATGQRVTLRCSPRSGDLSVYWYQQSLDQGLQFLIQYYNGEERAKGNILERFSAQQFPDLHSELNLSSLELGDSALYFCASSPRLEDSPLHFGNGTRLTVT.